The rows below give T cell receptor beta chains drawn from one sample of a study of memory CD8 T cells in hepatitis C reinfection. Here immunoSEQ multiplex PCR was the method, and the copy in TCRdb shows in-frame clones only, minus some. Here the sample spans about 50,000 clones, under 90% being singletons. Sequenced: naive CD8+ T cells sorted from blood. The receptor set was obtained from a young man with hepatitis C virus infection. CDR3s include the opening cysteine and the closing phenylalanine or tryptophan. Each record gives: clone size, J gene, D gene, V gene, CDR3 protein, CDR3 DNA. D genes are given only for firm matches. Clone sizes are given selectively: once, few, many, or a class where the clone is expanded.

clone_size: few
j_call: TRBJ2-1
d_call: TRBD1
v_call: TRBV2
cdr3_aa: CASSVGQGMGNEQFF
cdr3_nt: TGTGCCAGCAGTGTGGGACAGGGGATGGGCAATGAGCAGTTCTTC

clone_size: -
j_call: TRBJ1-6
d_call: TRBD1
v_call: TRBV6-6
cdr3_aa: CASSSGTGAYNSPLHF
cdr3_nt: TGTGCCAGCAGTTCAGGGACAGGGGCATATAATTCACCCCTCCACTTT

clone_size: -
j_call: TRBJ2-7
d_call: -
v_call: TRBV5-1
cdr3_aa: CASSFSRGGLSSYEQYF
cdr3_nt: TGCGCCAGCAGCTTTAGTCGGGGAGGCCTTAGCTCCTACGAGCAGTACTTC

clone_size: -
j_call: TRBJ2-1
d_call: TRBD1
v_call: TRBV19
cdr3_aa: CASTPTGMAYNEQFF
cdr3_nt: TGTGCCAGTACCCCGACAGGGATGGCCTACAATGAGCAGTTCTTC

clone_size: -
j_call: TRBJ1-1
d_call: -
v_call: TRBV6-1
cdr3_aa: CASSAIPGYTEAFF
cdr3_nt: TGTGCCAGCAGTGCCATTCCAGGGTACACTGAAGCTTTCTTT

clone_size: once
j_call: TRBJ1-6
d_call: -
v_call: TRBV30
cdr3_aa: CAWSVVSSRSPLHF
cdr3_nt: TGTGCCTGGAGTGTTGTCTCCTCTAGGTCACCCCTCCACTTT

clone_size: -
j_call: TRBJ2-3
d_call: -
v_call: TRBV7-8
cdr3_aa: CASSQQGPSTDTQYF
cdr3_nt: TGTGCCAGCAGCCAACAGGGCCCTAGCACAGATACGCAGTATTTT

clone_size: -
j_call: TRBJ1-1
d_call: -
v_call: TRBV29-1
cdr3_aa: CSVEEAFF
cdr3_nt: TGCAGCGTTGAGGAGGCTTTCTTT

clone_size: -
j_call: TRBJ2-2
d_call: TRBD2
v_call: TRBV6-6
cdr3_aa: CASLWGIERGTGELFF
cdr3_nt: TGTGCCAGCCTCTGGGGGATCGAGCGGGGGACCGGGGAGCTGTTTTTT

clone_size: few
j_call: TRBJ2-3
d_call: TRBD2
v_call: TRBV9
cdr3_aa: CASSARDYSRPDTQYF
cdr3_nt: TGTGCCAGCAGCGCAAGGGACTACTCCAGGCCAGATACGCAGTATTTT

clone_size: -
j_call: TRBJ2-6
d_call: -
v_call: TRBV27
cdr3_aa: CASSFSEAGANVLTF
cdr3_nt: TGTGCCAGCAGTTTCTCGGAGGCTGGGGCCAACGTCCTGACTTTC

clone_size: few
j_call: TRBJ1-1
d_call: -
v_call: TRBV6-5
cdr3_aa: CASGEDTEAFF
cdr3_nt: TGTGCCTCTGGGGAGGACACTGAAGCTTTCTTT

clone_size: few
j_call: TRBJ1-2
d_call: -
v_call: TRBV9
cdr3_aa: CASSVGSEDYGYTF
cdr3_nt: TGTGCCAGCAGCGTAGGATCAGAAGACTATGGCTACACCTTC

clone_size: -
j_call: TRBJ2-4
d_call: -
v_call: TRBV10-1
cdr3_aa: CASSERQGHHTIIAKNIQYF
cdr3_nt: TGCGCCAGCAGCGAACGGCAGGGACATCATACCATTATAGCCAAAAACATTCAGTACTTC

clone_size: -
j_call: TRBJ2-5
d_call: -
v_call: TRBV30
cdr3_aa: CAWSEAETQYF
cdr3_nt: TGTGCCTGGAGCGAGGCAGAGACCCAGTACTTC

clone_size: once
j_call: TRBJ2-7
d_call: TRBD1
v_call: TRBV19
cdr3_aa: CASSMSAGTGVEQYF
cdr3_nt: TGTGCCAGTAGTATGTCGGCTGGGACAGGGGTCGAGCAGTACTTC

clone_size: -
j_call: TRBJ2-1
d_call: TRBD1
v_call: TRBV7-9
cdr3_aa: CASSSDRGPISYNEQFF
cdr3_nt: TGTGCCAGCAGCAGCGACAGGGGGCCTATCTCCTACAATGAGCAGTTCTTC

clone_size: -
j_call: TRBJ1-1
d_call: -
v_call: TRBV6-5
cdr3_aa: CASSYGQPNTEAFF
cdr3_nt: TGTGCCAGCAGTTACGGACAACCTAACACTGAAGCTTTCTTT

clone_size: -
j_call: TRBJ2-3
d_call: -
v_call: TRBV28
cdr3_aa: CASGLGGADTQYF
cdr3_nt: TGTGCCAGCGGCCTCGGCGGGGCAGATACGCAGTATTTT

clone_size: -
j_call: TRBJ2-7
d_call: -
v_call: TRBV10-3
cdr3_aa: CAISESRTDITYEQYF
cdr3_nt: TGTGCCATCAGTGAGTCGAGAACTGATATTACCTACGAGCAGTACTTC

clone_size: -
j_call: TRBJ2-3
d_call: TRBD1
v_call: TRBV4-1
cdr3_aa: CASSQDLGGSADTQYF
cdr3_nt: TGCGCCAGCAGCCAAGATTTAGGGGGCTCTGCAGATACGCAGTATTTT

clone_size: -
j_call: TRBJ2-5
d_call: TRBD2
v_call: TRBV19
cdr3_aa: CASSSGWQGGRVGETQYF
cdr3_nt: TGTGCCAGCTCTTCTGGGTGGCAGGGAGGGCGTGTGGGAGAGACCCAGTACTTC

clone_size: -
j_call: TRBJ1-1
d_call: TRBD1
v_call: TRBV7-9
cdr3_aa: CASSLGQMNTEAFF
cdr3_nt: TGTGCCAGCAGTCTGGGACAGATGAACACTGAAGCTTTCTTT

clone_size: -
j_call: TRBJ1-1
d_call: TRBD1
v_call: TRBV6-1
cdr3_aa: CASRETGEYTEAFF
cdr3_nt: TGTGCCAGCAGAGAAACAGGGGAGTACACTGAAGCTTTCTTT

clone_size: -
j_call: TRBJ1-2
d_call: -
v_call: TRBV9
cdr3_aa: CASSVGGAGYTF
cdr3_nt: TGTGCCAGCAGCGTAGGGGGCGCTGGCTACACCTTC

clone_size: -
j_call: TRBJ2-3
d_call: TRBD2
v_call: TRBV4-3
cdr3_aa: CASSQELGGGYLDTQYF
cdr3_nt: TGCGCCAGCAGCCAAGAATTAGGCGGGGGGTACCTGGATACGCAGTATTTT

clone_size: -
j_call: TRBJ2-3
d_call: TRBD1
v_call: TRBV28
cdr3_aa: CASSLLGQGDKDTQYF
cdr3_nt: TGTGCCAGCAGTTTATTGGGACAGGGAGATAAAGATACGCAGTATTTT

clone_size: -
j_call: TRBJ2-1
d_call: -
v_call: TRBV7-9
cdr3_aa: CASSESTLINNEQFF
cdr3_nt: TGTGCCAGCAGCGAATCAACTCTGATCAACAATGAGCAGTTCTTC

clone_size: -
j_call: TRBJ2-3
d_call: -
v_call: TRBV28
cdr3_aa: CASSFLGRPTDTQYF
cdr3_nt: TGTGCCAGCAGTTTTCTCGGCAGGCCCACAGATACGCAGTATTTT

clone_size: -
j_call: TRBJ1-1
d_call: -
v_call: TRBV11-2
cdr3_aa: CASSLDLQAGRSVTEAFF
cdr3_nt: TGTGCCAGCAGCTTAGATCTACAGGCAGGGCGTTCTGTCACTGAAGCTTTCTTT

clone_size: -
j_call: TRBJ1-6
d_call: -
v_call: TRBV9
cdr3_aa: CASSVTGSSYNSPLHF
cdr3_nt: TGTGCCAGCAGCGTTACAGGGAGCTCCTATAATTCACCCCTCCACTTT

clone_size: -
j_call: TRBJ2-7
d_call: TRBD2
v_call: TRBV2
cdr3_aa: CASSHAGGPGEQYF
cdr3_nt: TGTGCCAGCAGTCACGCGGGAGGGCCGGGTGAGCAGTACTTC

clone_size: -
j_call: TRBJ2-3
d_call: TRBD1
v_call: TRBV6-5
cdr3_aa: CASSYGTGVPDTQYF
cdr3_nt: TGTGCCAGCAGTTACGGGACAGGGGTCCCAGATACGCAGTATTTT

clone_size: -
j_call: TRBJ1-6
d_call: -
v_call: TRBV27
cdr3_aa: CASSSRGHHNSPLHF
cdr3_nt: TGTGCCAGCAGTTCGCGGGGTCATCATAATTCACCCCTCCACTTT

clone_size: few
j_call: TRBJ1-2
d_call: -
v_call: TRBV7-9
cdr3_aa: CASSLSDRSNYGYTF
cdr3_nt: TGTGCCAGCAGCTTAAGCGACAGGTCCAACTATGGCTACACCTTC

clone_size: -
j_call: TRBJ2-1
d_call: -
v_call: TRBV18
cdr3_aa: CASSRHSGVYYNEQFF
cdr3_nt: TGTGCCAGCTCTCGACACTCGGGGGTCTATTACAATGAGCAGTTCTTC

clone_size: -
j_call: TRBJ2-6
d_call: -
v_call: TRBV6-4
cdr3_aa: CASSDRGSGANVLTF
cdr3_nt: TGTGCCAGCAGTGACAGGGGTTCTGGGGCCAACGTCCTGACTTTC

clone_size: few
j_call: TRBJ2-1
d_call: -
v_call: TRBV7-2
cdr3_aa: CASRQLVIASHNEQFF
cdr3_nt: TGTGCCAGCAGGCAGCTTGTAATAGCGTCCCACAATGAGCAGTTCTTC

clone_size: -
j_call: TRBJ1-1
d_call: -
v_call: TRBV11-2
cdr3_aa: CASSYSGAEAFF
cdr3_nt: TGTGCCAGCAGCTACAGTGGTGCGGAAGCTTTCTTT

clone_size: -
j_call: TRBJ1-4
d_call: -
v_call: TRBV2
cdr3_aa: CASSEGRGPGNEKLFF
cdr3_nt: TGTGCCAGCAGTGAAGGGCGGGGTCCGGGTAATGAAAAACTGTTTTTT

clone_size: once
j_call: TRBJ2-4
d_call: -
v_call: TRBV5-4
cdr3_aa: CVSSLQGSGKNIQYF
cdr3_nt: TGTGTCAGCAGCTTGCAGGGGTCGGGCAAAAACATTCAGTACTTC

clone_size: -
j_call: TRBJ2-1
d_call: TRBD2
v_call: TRBV7-9
cdr3_aa: CASSLWTSGRDNEQFF
cdr3_nt: TGTGCCAGCAGCCTATGGACTAGCGGGAGGGACAATGAGCAGTTCTTC

clone_size: -
j_call: TRBJ2-3
d_call: TRBD2
v_call: TRBV5-1
cdr3_aa: CASSLRGGGPTDTQYF
cdr3_nt: TGCGCCAGCAGCTTGAGGGGCGGGGGTCCCACAGATACGCAGTATTTT

clone_size: once
j_call: TRBJ2-5
d_call: TRBD1
v_call: TRBV7-9
cdr3_aa: CASSSSTGMETQYF
cdr3_nt: TGTGCCAGCAGCTCCTCGACAGGGATGGAGACCCAGTACTTC

clone_size: -
j_call: TRBJ2-7
d_call: -
v_call: TRBV5-5
cdr3_aa: CASSLGLAEIFEQYF
cdr3_nt: TGTGCCAGCAGCTTGGGCCTAGCAGAGATCTTCGAGCAGTACTTC

clone_size: -
j_call: TRBJ2-3
d_call: TRBD2
v_call: TRBV11-2
cdr3_aa: CASSLGPREGDTQYF
cdr3_nt: TGTGCCAGCAGCTTAGGACCCAGGGAGGGAGATACGCAGTATTTT

clone_size: -
j_call: TRBJ1-2
d_call: -
v_call: TRBV29-1
cdr3_aa: CSVGPGYYGYTF
cdr3_nt: TGCAGCGTTGGGCCAGGGTACTATGGCTACACCTTC

clone_size: -
j_call: TRBJ1-5
d_call: -
v_call: TRBV28
cdr3_aa: CASSPPQHF
cdr3_nt: TGTGCCAGCAGCCCTCCCCAGCATTTT

clone_size: -
j_call: TRBJ2-1
d_call: TRBD2
v_call: TRBV5-1
cdr3_aa: CASRFPRGGDSYNEQFF
cdr3_nt: TGCGCCAGCAGATTTCCCCGGGGGGGGGACTCCTACAATGAGCAGTTCTTC

clone_size: -
j_call: TRBJ2-5
d_call: -
v_call: TRBV7-9
cdr3_aa: CASSLGTGLQETQYF
cdr3_nt: TGTGCCAGCAGCTTAGGCACAGGGTTACAAGAGACCCAGTACTTC